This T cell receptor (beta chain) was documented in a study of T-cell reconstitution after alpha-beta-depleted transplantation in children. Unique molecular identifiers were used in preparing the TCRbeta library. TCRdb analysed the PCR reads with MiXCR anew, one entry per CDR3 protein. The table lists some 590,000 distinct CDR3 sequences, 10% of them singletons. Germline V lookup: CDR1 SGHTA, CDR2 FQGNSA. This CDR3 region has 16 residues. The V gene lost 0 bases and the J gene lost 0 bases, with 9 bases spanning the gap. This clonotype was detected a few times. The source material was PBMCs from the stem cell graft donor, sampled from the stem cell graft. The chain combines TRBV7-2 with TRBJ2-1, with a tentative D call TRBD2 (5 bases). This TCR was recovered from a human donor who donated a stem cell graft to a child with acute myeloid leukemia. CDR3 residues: CASSLATNPSYNEQFF. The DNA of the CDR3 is TGTGCCAGCAGCTTAGCGACTAACCCCTCCTACAATGAGCAGTTCTTC.